Presented here are 2 T cell receptor delta chains from one specimen sequenced in a study of gamma-delta T cells after stem cell transplantation. TCRdb reprocessed the RT-PCR reads through CATT. This table has roughly 1,200 delta-chain clones, about 1.5% appearing once. Sequenced material: gamma-delta T cells. All receptors derive from a human donor. It is not recorded whose cells these are; they may come from a transplant donor.

This clone was counted between two and nine times. The V gene is TRDV2, the J gene TRDJ3; no firm D call. The germline V gene has CDR1 GEAIGNYY and CDR2 EKD. The CDR3 covers 16 residues. The V and J ends lost 3 bases and 0 bases respectively, with 8 bases between them. The CDR3 spells CACDPPSSWDTRQMFF. DNA for the CDR3: TGTGCCTGTGACCCCCCCAGCTCCTGGGACACCCGACAGATGTTTTTC.

Remarks on this clone: This specimen includes other DNA sequences encoding the same CDR3. The J gene is TRDJ3, the V gene TRDV2; 8 bases align to TRDD3. CDR3 length: 18 residues. CDR1 is GEAIGNYY and CDR2 is EKD in the germline V gene. Trimming took 2 bases from V and 0 from J; bases not matched to a gene: 5. DNA for the CDR3: TGTGCCTGTGACAGTACTGGGGGCTACTCCTGGGACACCCGACAGATGTTTTTC. Amino acids: CACDSTGGYSWDTRQMFF.